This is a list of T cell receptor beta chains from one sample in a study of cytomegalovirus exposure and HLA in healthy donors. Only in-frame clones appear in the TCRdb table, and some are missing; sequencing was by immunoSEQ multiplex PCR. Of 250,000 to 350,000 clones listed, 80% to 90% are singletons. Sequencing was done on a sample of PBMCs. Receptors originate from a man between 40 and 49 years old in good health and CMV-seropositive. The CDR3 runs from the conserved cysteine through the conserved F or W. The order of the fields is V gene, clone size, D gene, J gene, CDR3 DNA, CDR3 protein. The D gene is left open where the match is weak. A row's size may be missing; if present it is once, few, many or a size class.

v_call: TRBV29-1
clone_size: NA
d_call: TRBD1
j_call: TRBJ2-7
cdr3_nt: TGCAGCGTTGAATCAGGCCCCGCAGGGGGCACCTACGAGCAGTACTTC
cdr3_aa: CSVESGPAGGTYEQYF

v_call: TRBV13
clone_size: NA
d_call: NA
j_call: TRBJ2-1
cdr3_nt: TGTGCCAGCAGCTCCCTCAATGAGCAGTTCTTC
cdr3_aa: CASSSLNEQFF

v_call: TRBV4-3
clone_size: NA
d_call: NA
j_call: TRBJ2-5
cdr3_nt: TGCGCCAGCAGCCTGCTGGGGGTAGGGGGAGAGACCCAGTACTTC
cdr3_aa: CASSLLGVGGETQYF

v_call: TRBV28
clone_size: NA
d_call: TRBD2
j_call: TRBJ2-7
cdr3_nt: TGTGCCAGCACGGACGGGACTAGCTCATACGAGCAGTACTTC
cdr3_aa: CASTDGTSSYEQYF

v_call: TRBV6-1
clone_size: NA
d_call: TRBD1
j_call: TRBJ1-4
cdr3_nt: TGTGCCAGCAGTGTGGGACAGATTAATGAAAAACTGTTTTTT
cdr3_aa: CASSVGQINEKLFF

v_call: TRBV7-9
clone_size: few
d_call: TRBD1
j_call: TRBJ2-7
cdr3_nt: TGTGCCAGCAGCTTCGGGACAGTCTACGAGCAGTACTTC
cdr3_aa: CASSFGTVYEQYF

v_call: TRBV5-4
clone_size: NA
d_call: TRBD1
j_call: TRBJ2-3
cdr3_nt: TGTGCCAGCAGCGGACGGGACAGACTCACAGATACGCAGTATTTT
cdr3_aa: CASSGRDRLTDTQYF

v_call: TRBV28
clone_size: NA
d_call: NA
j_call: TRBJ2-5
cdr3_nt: TGTGCCAGCAGTTTTGAGCCGGGGGAGACCCAGTACTTC
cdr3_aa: CASSFEPGETQYF

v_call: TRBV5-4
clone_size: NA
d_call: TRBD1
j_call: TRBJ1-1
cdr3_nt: TGTGCCAGCACCGCGGGACAGGGCCGTGAAGCTTTCTTT
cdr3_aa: CASTAGQGREAFF

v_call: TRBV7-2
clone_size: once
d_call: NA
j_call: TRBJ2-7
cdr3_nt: TGTGCCAGCAGCTTAGCGGGAGTCGGCGAGCAGTACTTC
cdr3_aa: CASSLAGVGEQYF

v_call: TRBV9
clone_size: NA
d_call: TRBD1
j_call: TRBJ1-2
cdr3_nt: TGTGCCAGCAGCGGGACAGGGCCCTATGGCTACACCTTC
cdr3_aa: CASSGTGPYGYTF

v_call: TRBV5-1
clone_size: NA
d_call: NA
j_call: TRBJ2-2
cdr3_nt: TGCGCCAGCAGCGAGATGACAGGAATGAACACCGGGGAGCTGTTTTTT
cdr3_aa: CASSEMTGMNTGELFF

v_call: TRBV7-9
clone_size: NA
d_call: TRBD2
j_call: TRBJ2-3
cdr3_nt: TGTGCCAGCAGATTACTAGCGGGAGAACTGCCAGATACGCAGTATTTT
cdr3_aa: CASRLLAGELPDTQYF

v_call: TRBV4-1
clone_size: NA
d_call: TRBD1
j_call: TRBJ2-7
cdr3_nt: TGCGCCAGCAGCCAAGATCATCGGGACAGGTCCTACGAGCAGTACTTC
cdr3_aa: CASSQDHRDRSYEQYF

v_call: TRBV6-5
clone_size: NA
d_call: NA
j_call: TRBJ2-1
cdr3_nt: TGTGCACTCGGAGCGGGTTCCTACAATGAGCAGTTCTTC
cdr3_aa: CALGAGSYNEQFF

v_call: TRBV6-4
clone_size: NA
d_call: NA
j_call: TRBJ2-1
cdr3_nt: TGTGCCAGCAGTGACCCGTCAGGGGCCCTAAATGAGCAGTTCTTC
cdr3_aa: CASSDPSGALNEQFF

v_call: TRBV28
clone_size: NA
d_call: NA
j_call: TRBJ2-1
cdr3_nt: TGTGCCAGCAGTTCGTCCCATAGACAGGCTCTCAATGAGCAGTTCTTC
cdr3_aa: CASSSSHRQALNEQFF

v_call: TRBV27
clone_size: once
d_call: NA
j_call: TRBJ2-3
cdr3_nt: TGTGCCAGCAGTACCGGGTCCTACACAGATACGCAGTATTTT
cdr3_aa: CASSTGSYTDTQYF

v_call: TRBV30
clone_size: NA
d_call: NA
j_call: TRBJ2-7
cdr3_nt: TGTGCCTGGAGTGTAAGTAGTTACGAGCAGTACTTC
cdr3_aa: CAWSVSSYEQYF

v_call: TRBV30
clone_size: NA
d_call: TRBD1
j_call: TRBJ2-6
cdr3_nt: TGTGCTACCCGTACCCCAGGGGGCTGGTCTGGGGCCAACGTCCTGACTTTC
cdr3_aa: CATRTPGGWSGANVLTF

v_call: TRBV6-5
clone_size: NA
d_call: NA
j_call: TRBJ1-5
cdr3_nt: TGTGCCAGCAGTCGAAACGGGGAAAATCAGCCCCAGCATTTT
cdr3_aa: CASSRNGENQPQHF

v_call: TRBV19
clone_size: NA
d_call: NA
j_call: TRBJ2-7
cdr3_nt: TGTGCCAGTAGTCCCGGGATCTTCTCCTACGAGCAGTACTTC
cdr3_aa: CASSPGIFSYEQYF

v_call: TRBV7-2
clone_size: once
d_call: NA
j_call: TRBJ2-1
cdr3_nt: TGTGCCAGCAGCTCATCATCCAGCGGCAATGAGCAGTTCTTC
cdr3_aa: CASSSSSSGNEQFF

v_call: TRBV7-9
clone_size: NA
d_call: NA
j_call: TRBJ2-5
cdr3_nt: TGTGCCAGCAGCTCCGCGGAGACCCAGTACTTC
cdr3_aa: CASSSAETQYF

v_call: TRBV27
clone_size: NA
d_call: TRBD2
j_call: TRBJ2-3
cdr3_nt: TGTGCCAGCAGAAGCGGGAGTAGCACAGATACGCAGTATTTT
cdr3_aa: CASRSGSSTDTQYF

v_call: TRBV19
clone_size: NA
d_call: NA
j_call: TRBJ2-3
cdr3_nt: TGTGCCAGTAGTCTGGGGACTTCCACAGATACGCAGTATTTT
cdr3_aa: CASSLGTSTDTQYF

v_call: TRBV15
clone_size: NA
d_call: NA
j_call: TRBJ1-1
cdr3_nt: TGTGCCACCAGCCCTACAGGGTCCACTGAAGCTTTCTTT
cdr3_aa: CATSPTGSTEAFF

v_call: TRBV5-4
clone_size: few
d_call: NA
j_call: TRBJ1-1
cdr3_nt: TGTGCCAGCAGCTTGGACAGGGTTCGGAACACTGAAGCTTTCTTT
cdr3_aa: CASSLDRVRNTEAFF

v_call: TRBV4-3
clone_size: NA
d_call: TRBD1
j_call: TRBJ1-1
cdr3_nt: TGCGCCAGCAGCGGACAGGGACTCACTGAAGCTTTCTTT
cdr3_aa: CASSGQGLTEAFF

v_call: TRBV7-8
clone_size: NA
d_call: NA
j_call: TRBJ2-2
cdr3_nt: TGTGCCAGCAGCCAGAATAGGGGTGGCACCGGGGAGCTGTTTTTT
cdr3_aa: CASSQNRGGTGELFF

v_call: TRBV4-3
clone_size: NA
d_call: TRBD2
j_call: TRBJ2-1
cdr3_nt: TGCGCCAGCAGCCAAGGGGGGACTAGCGCCTACAATGAGCAGTTCTTC
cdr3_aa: CASSQGGTSAYNEQFF

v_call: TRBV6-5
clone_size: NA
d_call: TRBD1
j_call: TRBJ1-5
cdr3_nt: TGTGCCAGCAGCCTGACAGGGGATGAACAGCCCCAGCATTTT
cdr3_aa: CASSLTGDEQPQHF

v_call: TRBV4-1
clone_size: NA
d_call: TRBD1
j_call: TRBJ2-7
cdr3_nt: TGCGCCAGCAGCCTCTTCGGGACAGCACCCTACGAGCAGTACTTC
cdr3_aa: CASSLFGTAPYEQYF

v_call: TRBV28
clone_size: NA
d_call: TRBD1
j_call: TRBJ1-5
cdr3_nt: TGTGCCACCAGGACAGGGGGGAGCAATCAGCCCCAGCATTTT
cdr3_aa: CATRTGGSNQPQHF

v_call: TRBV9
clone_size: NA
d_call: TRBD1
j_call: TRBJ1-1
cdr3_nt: TGTGCCAGCAGCGATTCGACAGGGGGGAACACTGAAGCTTTCTTT
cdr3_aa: CASSDSTGGNTEAFF

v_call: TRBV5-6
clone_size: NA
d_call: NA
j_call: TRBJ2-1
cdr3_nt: TGTGCCAGCAGCTTGGTGGGGGCACTCCCCTGGGATGAGCAGTTCTTC
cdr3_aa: CASSLVGALPWDEQFF

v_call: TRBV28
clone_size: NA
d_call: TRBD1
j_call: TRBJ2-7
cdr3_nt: TGTGCCAGCAGTATGACCGGGACAGGGGACGAGCAGTACTTC
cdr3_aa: CASSMTGTGDEQYF

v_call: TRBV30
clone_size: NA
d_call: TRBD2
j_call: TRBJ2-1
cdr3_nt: TGTGCCTGGAGTGTCGGACTAGCGGGAGATCGGGATGAGCAGTTCTTC
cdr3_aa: CAWSVGLAGDRDEQFF

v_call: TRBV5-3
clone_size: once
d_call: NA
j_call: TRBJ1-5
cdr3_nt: TGTGCCAGAAGGAACGGGACTCCTCAGGGCAATCAGCCCCAGCATTTT
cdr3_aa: CARRNGTPQGNQPQHF

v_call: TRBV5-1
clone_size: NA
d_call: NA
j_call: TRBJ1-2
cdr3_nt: TGCGCCAGCAGCCCTATGGGGGCTGATGGCTACACCTTC
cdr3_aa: CASSPMGADGYTF

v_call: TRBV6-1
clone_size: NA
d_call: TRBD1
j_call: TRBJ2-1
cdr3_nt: TGTGCCAGCAGAGACTACAGGGGGTTTTCAGGAGAGCAGTTCTTC
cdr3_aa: CASRDYRGFSGEQFF